The following is a T cell receptor beta chain sequence with its context. Its target is unknown. Documented time point: 2015-2016 season, pre-vaccination. Excluded were substance abuse, HIV/AIDS, active cancer, immunomodulatory drugs and active illness. This specimen comes from a study of follicular helper T cells after annual influenza vaccination. Study-wide findings and caveats: Recurrent ICOS+CD38+ cTfh clonotypes included tetramer and AIM influenza-specific ones. Only roughly 10-20% of analyzed cells yielded productive TCRB sequences.

This CDR3 comprises 14 residues. Germline CDR1 and CDR2: SGHRS and YFSETQ. V lost 4 bases and J 7 bases, leaving 14 bases between the germline ends. Only in-frame clones appear in the TCRdb table, and some are missing; sequencing was by immunoSEQ multiplex PCR. Altogether more than 7,500 clones are present, roughly 90% being singletons, with the ten largest covering 0.45% to 0.6%. The clonotype originates from an adult who received the influenza vaccine. Sequenced material: CXCR5+ CD38- circulating T follicular helper cells from blood, taken on the day of influenza vaccination. Indicated subset: circulating Tfh, non-naive CD4+CXCR5+PD-1+ (ICOS+CD38+ or ICOS-CD38-). The V call is TRBV5-1, the J call TRBJ1-4, with D possibly matching TRBD1 (5 bases). In DNA form, the CDR3 reads TGCGCCAGCAGCCCAAAATGGGGGAGTGAAAAACTGTTTTTT. Translating gives CASSPKWGSEKLFF.